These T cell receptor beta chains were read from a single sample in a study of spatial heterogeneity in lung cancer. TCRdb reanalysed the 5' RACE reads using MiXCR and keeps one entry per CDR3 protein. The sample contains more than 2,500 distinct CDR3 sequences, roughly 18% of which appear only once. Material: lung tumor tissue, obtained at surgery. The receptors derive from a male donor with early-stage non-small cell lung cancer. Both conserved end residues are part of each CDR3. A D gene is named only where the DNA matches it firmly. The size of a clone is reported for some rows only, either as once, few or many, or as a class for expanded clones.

TGTGCCAGCAGTTTAGCGGGGCCTCAGTACGAGCAGTACTTC | CASSLAGPQYEQYF | TRBJ2-7 | NA | NA | TRBV27
TGTGCCAGCAGCCACGGGGGCGACAGCCGAACTTTCACAGATACGCAGTATTTT | CASSHGGDSRTFTDTQYF | TRBJ2-3 | medium-sized | NA | TRBV4-2
TGTGCCAGCAGCTTATTAGGGAACAATGAGCAGTTCTTC | CASSLLGNNEQFF | TRBJ2-1 | many | NA | TRBV7-3
TGTGCCAGCAGTTTGGGGACCCCGGGTCAGGAGCAGTACTTC | CASSLGTPGQEQYF | TRBJ2-7 | many | NA | TRBV27
TGTGCCAGTAGTCCACAGGGAGGGTCGTATGGCTACACCTTC | CASSPQGGSYGYTF | TRBJ1-2 | NA | NA | TRBV19
TGCGCCAGCAGCCAAGGGACAGGGTCTATCTACGAGCAGTACTTC | CASSQGTGSIYEQYF | TRBJ2-7 | few | TRBD1 | TRBV4-1
TGCGCCAGCGCTCTTACCTCTGGAAACACCATATATTTT | CASALTSGNTIYF | TRBJ1-3 | few | NA | TRBV10-2
TGCAGCGTTCTGACGGGCTACTACAATGAGCAGTTCTTC | CSVLTGYYNEQFF | TRBJ2-1 | few | NA | TRBV29-1
TGCAGTGCTAGAGATGAGGCCAGGCCTAGCACAGATACGCAGTATTTT | CSARDEARPSTDTQYF | TRBJ2-3 | few | NA | TRBV20-1
TGTGCCAGCAGTCCCGGACAGGCGAACACCGGGGAGCTGTTTTTT | CASSPGQANTGELFF | TRBJ2-2 | large | TRBD1 | TRBV6-6
TGTGCCAGCAGCCAAGGGGGACCGGCCTGGGGAGAGACCCAGTACTTC | CASSQGGPAWGETQYF | TRBJ2-5 | few | NA | TRBV3-1
TGTGCCACCAGTGATTTGGTTACTAGCGGGGAAGGCAATGAGCAGTTCTTC | CATSDLVTSGEGNEQFF | TRBJ2-1 | many | TRBD2 | TRBV24-1
TGCAGTGTTGGGGCCGAAAGGAGCTACGAGCAGTACTTC | CSVGAERSYEQYF | TRBJ2-7 | large | NA | TRBV20-1
TGTGCCAGCAGTTTAAAGGTCTTGGATACGCAGTATTTT | CASSLKVLDTQYF | TRBJ2-3 | NA | NA | TRBV27
TGTGCCAGCGTCTCTAGCGGGGGGATACTCACTGAGCAGTTCTTC | CASVSSGGILTEQFF | TRBJ2-1 | NA | TRBD2 | TRBV6-1
TGTGCCAGCAGCTTAGGAGCGGGGGGCTACAATGAGCAGTTCTTC | CASSLGAGGYNEQFF | TRBJ2-1 | medium-sized | TRBD2 | TRBV7-9
TGTGCCAGCAGCCAGACAGATAATCAGCCCCAGCATTTT | CASSQTDNQPQHF | TRBJ1-5 | medium-sized | NA | TRBV7-3